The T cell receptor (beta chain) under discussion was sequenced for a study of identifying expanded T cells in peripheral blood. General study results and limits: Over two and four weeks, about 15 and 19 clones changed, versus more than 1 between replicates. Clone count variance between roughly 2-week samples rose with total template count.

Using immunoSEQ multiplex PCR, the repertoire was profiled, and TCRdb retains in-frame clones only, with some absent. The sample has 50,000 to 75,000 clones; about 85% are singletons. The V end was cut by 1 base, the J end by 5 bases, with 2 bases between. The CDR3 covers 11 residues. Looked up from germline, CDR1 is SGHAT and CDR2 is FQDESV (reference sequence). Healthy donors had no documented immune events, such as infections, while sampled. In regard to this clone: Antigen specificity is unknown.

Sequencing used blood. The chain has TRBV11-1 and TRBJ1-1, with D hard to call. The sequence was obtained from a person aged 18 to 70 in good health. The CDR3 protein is CASSLGTEAFF. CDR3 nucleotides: TGTGCCAGCAGCTTAGGAACTGAAGCTTTCTTT.